This record covers a single T cell receptor beta chain. This sample is part of a study of blood T cell repertoires in COVID-19. Across the whole study: Specimens from acute and convalescent COVID-19 originated in the United States, Italy and Spain. The analysed material was cDNA or gDNA that came from T cells, B-cell-depleted T cells, or PBMCs.

Original data processing: Estimated nucleated cell counts came from reference gene primer amplification. TCRdb keeps only in-frame clones here, not all; method: immunoSEQ multiplex PCR. V, J and clone size derive from that table, while D and trimming were established from the DNA sequence. The profile shows a few hundred thousand clones, 84% of them singletons. Looked up from germline, CDR1 is SGHRS and CDR2 is YFSETQ. The CDR3 length is 15 residues. The V gene lost 0 bases and the J gene lost 0 bases, with 9 bases spanning the gap. The sequenced material came from peripheral blood. The source is a woman aged 55-70 years who had recovered from COVID-19. The chain employs TRBV5-1 and TRBJ1-2; D is unresolved. The CDR3 protein is CASSLAGSSNYGYTF. CDR3 DNA: TGCGCCAGCAGCTTGGCTGGGAGCTCTAACTATGGCTACACCTTC.